The next 12 T cell receptor beta chains were all read from a single sample in a study of cytomegalovirus exposure and HLA in healthy donors. The method was immunoSEQ multiplex PCR; TCRdb's version includes in-frame clones alone and lacks a portion of them. The sample consists of some 98,000 clones, roughly nine tenths of them appearing once. Sequenced sample: PBMCs. These receptors originate from a man in his late teens or twenties in good health and CMV-seropositive.

This chain connects TRBV7-2 to TRBJ1-5; D gene unclear. V was clipped by 1 base and J by 4 bases, with 8 bases between them. The CDR3 length is 14 residues. The germline gives CDR1 SGHTA, CDR2 FQGNSA. The CDR3 is CASSLGRVNQPQHF. CDR3 bases: TGTGCCAGCAGCTTAGGGCGGGTAAATCAGCCCCAGCATTTT.

The genes are TRBV10-3 and TRBJ2-7; 9 bases line up with TRBD1. The germline gives CDR1 ENHRY, CDR2 SYGVKD. With 7 bases clipped from V and 5 bases from J, the junction kept 6 bases outside the gene matches. The CDR3 runs 13 residues. CDR3 protein: CAIKTGGLDEQYF. In DNA, the CDR3 is TGTGCCATCAAAACAGGGGGCTTGGACGAGCAGTACTTC.

The chain recombines TRBV7-2 with TRBJ1-1; 8 nucleotides align to TRBD1. CDR3 length: 13 amino acids. V lost 3 bases, J lost 4 bases, and 1 base stayed unmatched. Germline CDR1 SGHTA, CDR2 FQGNSA. CDR3 protein: CASSFGQGTEAFF. Written as DNA, the CDR3 is TGTGCCAGCAGCTTTGGACAGGGCACTGAAGCTTTCTTT.

The gene calls are TRBV7-9 and TRBJ2-3; 9 bases are a match to TRBD2. Germline V gives CDR1 SEHNR, CDR2 FQNEAQ (reference sequence). The CDR3 loop spans 18 amino acids. The ends lost 4 bases at V and 1 base at J; junction bases unmatched: 12. The CDR3 loop reads CASSSIAGDLLGTDTQYF. For the CDR3, the DNA is TGTGCCAGCAGCTCAATAGCGGGAGACCTCCTCGGCACAGATACGCAGTATTTT.

The chain employs TRBV4-3 and TRBJ2-1, with 8 bases identical to TRBD2. CDR1 is LGHNA, CDR2 YSLEER, per germline. With 0 bases clipped from V and 6 bases from J, the junction kept 1 base outside the gene matches. The CDR3 length is 14 residues. In DNA form, the CDR3 reads TGCGCCAGCAGCCAAGATCGGGGGGGCAATGAGCAGTTCTTC. Translated, it gives CASSQDRGGNEQFF.

This clone occurred a few times. CDR3 region: CASSIGGRGTYEQYF. Written as DNA, the CDR3 is TGTGCCAGTAGTATAGGGGGCAGGGGGACCTACGAGCAGTACTTC. This chain connects TRBV19 to TRBJ2-7, with TRBD1 identical over 7 bases. Per germline, CDR1 LNHDA and CDR2 SQIVND (reference sequence). CDR3 length equals 15 residues. Losses at the gene ends were 1 base for V and 2 bases for J; bases not matched to a gene: 5.

The chain employs TRBV4-2 and TRBJ2-4, with TRBD2 identical over 11 bases. V lost 0 bases and J lost 0; bases outside the gene matches: 7. Germline lookup yields CDR1 LGHNA and CDR2 YNFKEQ. The CDR3 loop spans 19 amino acids. CDR3 in amino acids: CASSQDHLAGGPAKNIQYF. CDR3 nucleotide sequence: TGTGCCAGCAGCCAAGATCACCTAGCGGGGGGACCAGCCAAAAACATTCAGTACTTC.

The chain is built from TRBV10-3 and TRBJ1-1; TRBD1 matches at 8 bases. With V trimmed by 6 bases and J by 0 bases, 9 bases remained unmatched. Germline V gene data show CDR1 as ENHRY and CDR2 as SYGVKD. The CDR3 loop spans 16 amino acids. CDR3 amino acids: CAIRDGTGKMNTEAFF. CDR3 DNA: TGTGCCATCAGGGACGGGACAGGTAAAATGAACACTGAAGCTTTCTTT.

The chain is built from TRBV14 and TRBJ1-2; D is unresolved. CDR1 and CDR2 (germline): SGHDN, FVKESK. The CDR3 contains 16 residues. V dropped 1 base and J dropped 0 bases, with 12 bases sitting between them. The DNA of the CDR3 is TGTGCCAGCAGCCAAGGTCCGGCCCTAGCTAACTATGGCTACACCTTC. Its protein product is CASSQGPALANYGYTF.

The J gene is TRBJ2-3, the V gene TRBV4-1; 7 bases are a match to TRBD2. CDR3 length equals 15 residues. Losses at the gene ends were 4 bases for V and 3 bases for J; bases not matched to a gene: 7. Germline CDR1 reads MGHRA; CDR2 reads YSYEKL. CDR3 amino acids: CASSPGLVRTDTQYF. CDR3 nucleotide sequence: TGCGCCAGCAGCCCCGGACTAGTACGTACAGATACGCAGTATTTT.

This clone turned up a few times. The J gene is TRBJ1-2, the V gene TRBV18; the D is unclear. With 3 bases removed from V and 0 bases from J, the gap between germline ends came to 11 bases. The CDR3 covers 15 residues. From germline, CDR1 is KGHSH and CDR2 LQKENI. Here the CDR3 reads CASSPVGDPNYGYTF. DNA for the CDR3: TGTGCCAGCTCACCTGTGGGAGATCCTAACTATGGCTACACCTTC.

The gene calls are TRBV6-5 and TRBJ1-1; TRBD1 matches at 7 bases. J was trimmed by 2 bases and V by 4 bases; bases with no gene match: 7. Germline V CDR1 and CDR2: MNHEY, SVGAGI. This CDR3 contains 15 residues. DNA of the CDR3: TGTGCCAGCAGTTTCGAGGGGGCGCGTAACACTGAAGCTTTCTTT. Translation: CASSFEGARNTEAFF.